Listed here are 2 T cell receptor beta chains from one sample, sequenced in a study of cytomegalovirus exposure and HLA in healthy donors (dated by TCRdb to the late 2010s). Library preparation used the immunoSEQ multiplex PCR assay. For the multiplex PCR, a mixture combining 60 forward primers for TCR Vbeta segments and 13 reverse primers for TCR Jbeta segments was used. Held by TCRdb, this immuneACCESS table contains in-frame sequences only and omits some clones. Under half of the omission traces to an unresolved V gene where checked; the cause of the rest is unknown. The sample table contains 65,000 to 100,000 clones; only one count was recorded for roughly 80% of them. Jointly, the top ten make up roughly 15% of the sample. Sequencing was done on a sample of PBMCs. All receptors come from a woman aged 35 to 49 in good health and CMV-seropositive.

This chain connects TRBV6-5 to TRBJ2-7, with D perhaps TRBD1 (6 bases). Germline loops: CDR1 MNHEY, CDR2 SVGAGI. Trimming took 4 bases from V and 3 from J, leaving 19 bases between them. CDR3 size: 16 residues. CDR3 sequence (DNA): TGTGCCAGCAGTTGCCGCCGACCCCAGGGGAACTACGAGCAGTACTTC. It encodes CASSCRRPQGNYEQYF.

V usage is TRBV10-2 and J usage is TRBJ2-3, with TRBD2 identical over 7 bases. Germline V gene data show CDR1 as WSHSY and CDR2 as SAAADI. Trimming cost V 5 bases and J 0 bases; bases outside gene matches: 2. The CDR3 extends over 14 amino acids. CDR3 loop: CASSRGVSTDTQYF. CDR3 bases: TGCGCCAGCAGTCGGGGGGTAAGCACAGATACGCAGTATTTT.